This T cell receptor beta chain was sequenced for a study of T-cell reconstitution after alpha-beta-depleted transplantation in children. General study points: The authors attributed T-cell counts and diversity one year after transplant mostly to newly produced T cells. In some patients, recipient T cells and intrathymic progenitors surviving conditioning explained high day-60 diversity. Alpha-beta T cells about two months after transplant reportedly derived from several hundred expanded graft clones.

During its preparation, the TCRbeta library received unique molecular identifiers. TCRdb reanalysed the PCR reads using MiXCR and keeps one entry per CDR3 protein. The sample shows 450,000 to 550,000 distinct CDR3 sequences, over 9.5% of them seen only once. The germline V gene has CDR1 DFQATT and CDR2 SNEGSKA (reference sequence). The CDR3 is 15 amino acids. V shed 2 bases and J shed 1 base, with 14 bases lying between them. Of note for this clonotype: Its antigen is as yet unknown.

The TCR originated in a female patient aged 2-10 years who had a stem cell transplant for aplastic anemia, so the T cells may come from the graft donor. The J gene is TRBJ1-1, the V gene TRBV20-1, with no clear D. Sequenced material: PBMCs, mostly from graft donor cells, taken 180 days after TCRalphabeta/CD19-depleted stem cell transplant. CDR3 in amino acids: CSARPQGHRNTEAFF. CDR3 nucleotides: TGCAGTGCTAGACCTCAAGGGCACAGGAACACTGAAGCTTTCTTT.